The clone carrying this T cell receptor (beta chain) was counted a single time. Antigen specificity is unknown. The sample originates from a study of vaccination effects on CD4 cells after COVID-19. Overall study results and limits: In the study, convalescent patients were few, and early post-infection timepoints were absent.

The V gene's germline CDR1 is GTSNPN and CDR2 SVGIG (reference sequence). This CDR3 is built from 11 residues. Trimming removed 5 bases at V and 6 bases at J, with 11 bases between. CD4+ T cells specific for antigen were expanded with viral peptide pools by the ViraFEST assay before sequencing. It was after approximately 11 days of culture that CD4+ T cells were isolated. Infection dated between March and December 2020, before the Alpha, Beta and Delta variants reached the United States. The table came from immunoSEQ multiplex PCR; TCRdb's copy has only in-frame clones and leaves some out. The table records roughly 26,000 clones, roughly 74% of them present only once.

The sequence derives from a human donor who had a prior SARS-CoV-2 infection. The gene calls are TRBV30 and TRBJ2-7, with a tentative D call TRBD1 (5 bases). The input for sequencing was CD4+ T cells from PBMCs cultured with HCoV-NL63 spike peptides, taken before COVID-19 vaccination. DNA for the CDR3: TGTGCCTGGGGAAGGACAAGCGAGCAGTACTTC. The encoded protein is CAWGRTSEQYF.